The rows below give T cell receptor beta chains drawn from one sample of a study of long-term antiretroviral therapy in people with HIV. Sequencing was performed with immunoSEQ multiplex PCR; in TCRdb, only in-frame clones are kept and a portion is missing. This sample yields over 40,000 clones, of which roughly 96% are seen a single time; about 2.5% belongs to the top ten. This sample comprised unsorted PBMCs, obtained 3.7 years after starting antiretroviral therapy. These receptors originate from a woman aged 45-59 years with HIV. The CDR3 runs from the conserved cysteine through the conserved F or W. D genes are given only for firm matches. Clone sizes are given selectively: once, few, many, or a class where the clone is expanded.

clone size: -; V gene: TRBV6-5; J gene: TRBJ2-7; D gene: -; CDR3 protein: CASSYGTPSSYEQYF; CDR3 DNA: TGTGCCAGCAGTTACGGGACGCCGAGCTCCTACGAGCAGTACTTC
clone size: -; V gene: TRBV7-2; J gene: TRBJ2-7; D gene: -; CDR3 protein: CASSSTGTPTSKEQYF; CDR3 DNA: TGTGCCAGCAGCTCGACTGGGACACCTACTTCTAAAGAGCAGTACTTC
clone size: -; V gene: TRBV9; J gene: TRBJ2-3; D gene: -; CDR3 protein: CASSLGRFTDTQYF; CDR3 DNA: TGTGCCAGCAGCCTTGGCAGATTCACAGATACGCAGTATTTT
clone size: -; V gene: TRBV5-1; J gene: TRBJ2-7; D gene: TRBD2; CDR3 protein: CASSPAGGSEQYF; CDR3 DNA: TGCGCCAGCAGCCCTGCGGGAGGCTCCGAGCAGTACTTC
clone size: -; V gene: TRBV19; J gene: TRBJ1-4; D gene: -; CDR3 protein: CASSINRERNEKLFF; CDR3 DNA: TGTGCCAGTAGTATTAACAGGGAGAGAAATGAAAAACTGTTTTTT
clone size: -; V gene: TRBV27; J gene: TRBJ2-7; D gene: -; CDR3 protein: CASSPWSPWYEQYF; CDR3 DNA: TGTGCCAGCAGTCCATGGTCCCCTTGGTACGAGCAGTACTTC
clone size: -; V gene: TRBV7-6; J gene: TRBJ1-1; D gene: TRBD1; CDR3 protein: CASSLESGTGATGPEAFF; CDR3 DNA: TGTGCCAGCAGCTTAGAGTCCGGGACAGGGGCCACGGGGCCTGAAGCTTTCTTT
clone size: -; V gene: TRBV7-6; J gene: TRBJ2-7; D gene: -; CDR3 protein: CASSLGAGLWGEQYF; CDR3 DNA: TGTGCCAGCAGCTTAGGGGCGGGGCTTTGGGGGGAGCAGTACTTC
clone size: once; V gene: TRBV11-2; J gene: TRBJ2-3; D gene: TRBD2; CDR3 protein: CASSLESGGVVDTQYF; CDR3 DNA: TGTGCCAGCAGCTTGGAAAGCGGGGGGGTCGTAGATACGCAGTATTTT
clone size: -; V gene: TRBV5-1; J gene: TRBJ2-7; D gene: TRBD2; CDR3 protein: CASSISGTSGAYEQYF; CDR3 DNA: TGCGCCAGCAGCATTTCCGGGACTAGCGGGGCCTACGAGCAGTACTTC
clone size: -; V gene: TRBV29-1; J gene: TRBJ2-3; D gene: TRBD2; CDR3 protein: CSASAGGTDTQYF; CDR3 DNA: TGCAGCGCCTCGGCGGGGGGCACAGATACGCAGTATTTT
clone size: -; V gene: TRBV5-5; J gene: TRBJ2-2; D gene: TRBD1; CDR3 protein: CASSHAGTGWTGELFF; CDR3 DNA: TGTGCCAGCAGCCACGCCGGGACAGGGTGGACCGGGGAGCTGTTTTTT
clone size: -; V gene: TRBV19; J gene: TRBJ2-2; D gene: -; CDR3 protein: CASRLGGSNTGELFF; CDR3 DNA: TGTGCCAGTAGGCTAGGGGGGTCGAACACCGGGGAGCTGTTTTTT
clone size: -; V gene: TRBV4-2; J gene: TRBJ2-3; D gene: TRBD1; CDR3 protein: CASSYAGTGVEDTQYF; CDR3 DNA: TGTGCCAGCAGCTATGCCGGGACAGGGGTAGAAGATACGCAGTATTTT
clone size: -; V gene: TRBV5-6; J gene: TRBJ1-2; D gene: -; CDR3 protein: CASSQTDSYYGYTF; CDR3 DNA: TGTGCCAGCAGCCAGACGGACAGCTACTATGGCTACACCTTC
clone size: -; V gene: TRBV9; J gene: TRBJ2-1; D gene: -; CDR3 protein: CASSVGGSSRNEQFF; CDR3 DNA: TGTGCCAGCAGCGTAGGGGGGTCATCAAGGAATGAGCAGTTCTTC
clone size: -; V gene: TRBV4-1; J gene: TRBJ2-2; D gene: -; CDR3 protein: CASSPHHTRDKDTGELFF; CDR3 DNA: TGCGCCAGCAGCCCCCATCACACCCGGGACAAAGACACCGGGGAGCTGTTTTTT
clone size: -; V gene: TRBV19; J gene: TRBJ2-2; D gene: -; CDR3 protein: CASSIQGGWTGELFF; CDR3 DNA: TGTGCCAGTAGTATACAGGGGGGGTGGACCGGGGAGCTGTTTTTT
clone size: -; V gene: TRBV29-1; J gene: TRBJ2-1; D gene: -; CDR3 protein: CSVPTGGFWNEQFF; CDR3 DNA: TGCAGCGTCCCGACGGGGGGCTTTTGGAATGAGCAGTTCTTC
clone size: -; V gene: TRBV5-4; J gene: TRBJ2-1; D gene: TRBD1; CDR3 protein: CASSPRTGRNEQFF; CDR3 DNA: TGTGCCAGCAGCCCCAGGACAGGACGGAATGAGCAGTTCTTC